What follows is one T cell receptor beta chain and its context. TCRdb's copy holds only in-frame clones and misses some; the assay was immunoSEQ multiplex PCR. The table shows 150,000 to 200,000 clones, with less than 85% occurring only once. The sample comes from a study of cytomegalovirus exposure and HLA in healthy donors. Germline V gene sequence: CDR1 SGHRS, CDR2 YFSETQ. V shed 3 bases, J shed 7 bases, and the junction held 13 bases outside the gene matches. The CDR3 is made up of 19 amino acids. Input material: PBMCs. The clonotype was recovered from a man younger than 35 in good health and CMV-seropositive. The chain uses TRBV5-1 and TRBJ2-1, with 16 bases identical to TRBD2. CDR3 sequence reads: CASSWTMGLAGGPGNEQFF. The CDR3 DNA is TGCGCCAGCAGCTGGACCATGGGACTAGCGGGAGGGCCGGGGAATGAGCAGTTCTTC. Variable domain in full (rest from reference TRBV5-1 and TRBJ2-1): KAGVTQTPRYLIKTRGQQVTLSCSPISGHRSVSWYQQTPGQGLQFLFEYFSETQRNKGNFPGRFSGRQFSNSRSEMNVSTLELGDSALYLCASSWTMGLAGGPGNEQFFGPGTRLTVL.